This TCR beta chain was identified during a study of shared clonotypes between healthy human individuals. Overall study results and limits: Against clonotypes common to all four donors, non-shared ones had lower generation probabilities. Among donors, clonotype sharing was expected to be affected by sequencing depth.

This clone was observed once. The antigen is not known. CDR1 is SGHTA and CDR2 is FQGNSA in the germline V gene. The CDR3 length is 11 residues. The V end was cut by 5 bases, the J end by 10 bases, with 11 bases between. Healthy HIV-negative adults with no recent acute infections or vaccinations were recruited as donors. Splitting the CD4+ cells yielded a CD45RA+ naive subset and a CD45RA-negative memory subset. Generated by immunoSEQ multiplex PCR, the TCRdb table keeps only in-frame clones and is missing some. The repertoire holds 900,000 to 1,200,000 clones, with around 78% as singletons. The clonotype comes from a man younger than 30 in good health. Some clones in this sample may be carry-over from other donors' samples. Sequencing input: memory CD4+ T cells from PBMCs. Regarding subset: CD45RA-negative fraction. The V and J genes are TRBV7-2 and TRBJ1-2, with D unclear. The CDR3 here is CASSPIKDYTF. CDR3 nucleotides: TGTGCCAGCAGCCCGATCAAAGACTACACCTTC.